This T cell receptor beta chain was observed in a study of T cell responses to AZD1222 COVID-19 vaccine. For the study at large: Researchers grouped second doses given at about 4 or about 12 weeks into one pool. Study findings and constraints: Increases in Spike-specific TCR breadth and depth were seen after two AZD1222 doses. Only six people who got AZD1222 tested seropositive at baseline.

Assay used: immunoSEQ multiplex PCR; TCRdb lists only in-frame clones, some missing. In the table there are roughly 190,000 clones, roughly 90% of which are singletons. Germline V lookup: CDR1 SGHDN, CDR2 FVKESK. CDR3 length: 14 amino acids. Trimming left V 3 bases short and J 5 bases short, with 13 bases between. This clone appeared once. Its antigen is not known. The chain has TRBV14 and TRBJ2-5; TRBD2 is a possible D gene (5 bases). Sequenced here: peripheral blood, sampled on day 0 of AZD1222 vaccination. This clonotype originated in an adult in good health. DNA of the CDR3: TGTGCCAGCAGCCAGCGTACTACGGGGGAGACCCAGTACTTC. This encodes CASSQRTTGETQYF.